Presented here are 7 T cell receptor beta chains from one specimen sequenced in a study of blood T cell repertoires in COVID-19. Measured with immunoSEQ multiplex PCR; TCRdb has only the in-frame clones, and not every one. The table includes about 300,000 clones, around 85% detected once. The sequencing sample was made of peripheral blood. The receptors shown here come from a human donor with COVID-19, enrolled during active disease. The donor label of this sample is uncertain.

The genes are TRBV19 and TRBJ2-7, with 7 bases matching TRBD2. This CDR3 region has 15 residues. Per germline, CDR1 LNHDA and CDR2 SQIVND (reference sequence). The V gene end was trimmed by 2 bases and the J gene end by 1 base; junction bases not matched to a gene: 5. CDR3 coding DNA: TGTGCCAGTAGTATAAAGTGGGGGGGGTCCTACGAGCAGTACTTC. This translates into CASSIKWGGSYEQYF.

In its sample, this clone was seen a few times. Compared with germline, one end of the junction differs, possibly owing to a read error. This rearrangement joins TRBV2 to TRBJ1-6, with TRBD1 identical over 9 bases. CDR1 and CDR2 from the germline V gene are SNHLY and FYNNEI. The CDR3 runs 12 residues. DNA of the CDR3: TGTGCCAGCAGTCTCTACCGGGACAGGGTCGTCTTT. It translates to CASSLYRDRVVF.

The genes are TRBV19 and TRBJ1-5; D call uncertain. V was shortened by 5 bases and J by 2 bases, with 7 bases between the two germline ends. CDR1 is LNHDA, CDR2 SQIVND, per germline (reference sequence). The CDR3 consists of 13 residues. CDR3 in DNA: TGTGCCAGTAGTTCGGGTGGCAATCAGCCCCAGCATTTT. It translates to CASSSGGNQPQHF.

For the CDR3, the DNA is TGTGCCAGCAGTTCAGGGAACGGCTACACCTTC. This encodes CASSSGNGYTF. The rearrangement joins TRBV12-3 or TRBV12-4 to TRBJ1-2, with D maybe TRBD1 (5 bases). V lost 4 bases to trimming and J lost 8 bases, with 8 bases between them. The CDR3 spans 11 residues.

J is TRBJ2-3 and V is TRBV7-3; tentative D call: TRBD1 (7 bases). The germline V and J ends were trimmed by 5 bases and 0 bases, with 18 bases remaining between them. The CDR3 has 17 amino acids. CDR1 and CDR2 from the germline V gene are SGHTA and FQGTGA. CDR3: CASSRGGGWYSTDTQYF. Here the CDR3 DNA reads TGTGCCAGCAGCCGCGGAGGGGGCTGGTATAGCACAGATACGCAGTATTTT.

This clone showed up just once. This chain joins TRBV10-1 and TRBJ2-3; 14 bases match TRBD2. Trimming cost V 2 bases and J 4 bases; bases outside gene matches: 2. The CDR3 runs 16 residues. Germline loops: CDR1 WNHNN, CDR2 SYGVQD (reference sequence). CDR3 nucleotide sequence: TGCGCCAGCAGTGAGGGGACTAGCGGGAGTGCAGATACGCAGTATTTT. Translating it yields CASSEGTSGSADTQYF.

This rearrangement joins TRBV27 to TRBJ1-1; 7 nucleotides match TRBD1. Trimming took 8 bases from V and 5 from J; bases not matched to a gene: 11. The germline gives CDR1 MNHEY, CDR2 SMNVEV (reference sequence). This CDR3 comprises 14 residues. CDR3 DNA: TGTGCCAGCTCCTCGACAGGGCCGGATACTGAAGCTTTCTTT. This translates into CASSSTGPDTEAFF.